This T cell receptor (beta chain) was identified during a study of cytomegalovirus exposure and HLA in healthy donors. The CDR3 loop spans 14 amino acids. The ends lost 11 bases at V and 5 bases at J; junction bases unmatched: 14. Germline CDR1 is MNHNY and CDR2 is SVGAGI (reference sequence). About this clone itself: Antigen: not known.

Study-wide points: The study designated over 150 TCR beta chains cytomegalovirus-associated. Whilst most TCR sequences proved rare, a subset of public TCRs occurred across many donors. According to a subsequent analysis, TCR clusters identified in the first cohort showed a tendency to co-occur across the roughly 110 validation repertoires.

Assay: immunoSEQ multiplex PCR; the TCRdb copy retains only in-frame clones and omits some. The repertoire has approximately 200,000 clones, 70% to 85% of them found once; the top ten carry about an eighth. The sequenced sample was PBMCs. V is TRBV6-6 and J is TRBJ2-5; 7 nucleotides agree with TRBD1. The TCR originated in a woman aged 25 to 45 in good health and CMV-seropositive. The CDR3: CAASAHRGQETQYF. The CDR3 region has the DNA TGTGCCGCCTCGGCCCACAGGGGCCAGGAGACCCAGTACTTC.